Listed here are 32 T cell receptor beta chains from one sample, sequenced in a study of radiotherapy plus CTLA-4 blockade in lung cancer. Sequencing was performed with immunoSEQ multiplex PCR; in TCRdb, only in-frame clones are kept and a portion is missing. This table has around 95,000 clones, 83% appearing once. The sample consisted of peripheral blood, taken from a patient treated with radiotherapy plus ipilimumab. These receptors all come from a human donor with non-small cell lung cancer who had stable disease on radiotherapy plus ipilimumab.

The chain recombines TRBV7-9 with TRBJ1-2; D is unclear. This CDR3 is built from 13 residues. CDR1 and CDR2 (germline): SEHNR, FQNEAQ (reference sequence). Trimming cost V 5 bases and J 1 base, with 8 bases left between them. The CDR3 protein is CASSIQVNYGYTF. The CDR3 DNA is TGTGCCAGCAGCATACAAGTTAACTATGGCTACACCTTC.

This chain connects TRBV5-5 to TRBJ2-5; TRBD1 or TRBD2 may be the D gene (5 bases each). Germline V gene sequence: CDR1 SGHKS, CDR2 YYEKEE (reference sequence). This CDR3 is built from 14 residues. Deletions cut 1 base from V and 9 bases from J, with 16 bases between. The CDR3: CASSLTGRWVAQYF. The CDR3 region has the DNA TGTGCCAGCAGCTTGACGGGACGGTGGGTGGCCCAGTACTTC.

The chain carries TRBV5-6 and TRBJ1-1; weak D call: TRBD1 (5 bases). Trimming left V 2 bases short and J 0 bases short, with 11 bases between. This CDR3 has 15 amino acids. The germline CDR1 and CDR2 sequences are SGHDT and YYEEEE. As DNA, the CDR3 is TGTGCCAGCAGCTTCGGGGGGAGAATGAACACTGAAGCTTTCTTT. It is translated as CASSFGGRMNTEAFF.

This rearrangement joins TRBV4-2 to TRBJ2-1; D is unresolved. The germline V gene encodes CDR1 LGHNA and CDR2 YNFKEQ. The CDR3 runs 13 residues. V was clipped by 1 base and J by 5 bases, with 6 bases between them. The CDR3 region is CASSQVSNNEQFF. For the CDR3, the DNA is TGTGCCAGCAGCCAAGTTTCGAACAATGAGCAGTTCTTC.

This clone appeared once. CDR3 bases: TGTGCCAGCAGCCCACTAGCGGGAGGATTGGATACGCAGTATTTT. It is translated as CASSPLAGGLDTQYF. The chain has TRBV11-2 and TRBJ2-3; 12 nucleotides match TRBD2. Trimming took 5 bases from V and 6 from J; bases not matched to a gene: 6. The V gene's germline CDR1 is SGHAT and CDR2 FQNNGV. The length of the CDR3 is 15 residues.

This clone was counted once. The J gene is TRBJ2-2, the V gene TRBV18, with 11 positions matching TRBD2. Germline V gives CDR1 KGHSH, CDR2 LQKENI. The V and J ends lost 2 bases and 1 base, in that order; junction bases with no gene match: 3. The CDR3 sequence is 17 residues long. As DNA, the CDR3 is TGTGCCAGCTCACCAGGGGGACTAGCGGTGAACACCGGGGAGCTGTTTTTT. This gives the protein CASSPGGLAVNTGELFF.

The rearrangement joins TRBV19 to TRBJ2-7; the D gene is possibly TRBD2 (6 bases). Trimming stripped 7 bases from V and 6 bases from J, with 19 bases between. The length of the CDR3 is 14 residues. Germline CDR1 is LNHDA and CDR2 is SQIVND (reference sequence). This CDR3 reads CASNIPGTGSEQYF. The DNA for the CDR3 is TGTGCCAGTAATATTCCCGGGACTGGCTCCGAGCAGTACTTC.

The chain couples TRBV5-1 to TRBJ1-6, with D perhaps TRBD1 (5 bases). This CDR3 is 13 amino acids long. V lost 5 bases and J lost 8, with 11 bases in between. Germline assignment: CDR1 SGHRS and CDR2 YFSETQ. The CDR3 loop is CASSYARDSPLHF. For the CDR3, the DNA is TGCGCCAGCAGTTATGCCAGGGATTCACCCCTCCACTTT.

The chain carries TRBV19 and TRBJ2-5; D possibly corresponds to TRBD2 (7 bases). Germline-derived CDR1 and CDR2 are LNHDA and SQIVND (reference sequence). The CDR3 is made up of 14 amino acids. V shed 4 bases and J shed 4 bases, with 13 bases lying between them. The chain's CDR3 is CASSTQGGRETQYF. Here the CDR3 DNA reads TGTGCCAGTAGTACACAGGGAGGGAGAGAGACCCAGTACTTC. The complete variable domain, with remaining parts taken from reference TRBV19 and TRBJ2-5, reads DGGITQSPKYLFRKEGQNVTLSCEQNLNHDAMYWYRQDPGQGLRLIYYSQIVNDFQKGDIAEGYSVSREKKESFPLTVTSAQKNPTAFYLCASSTQGGRETQYFGPGTRLLVL.

This clone was found a few times. The V gene is TRBV7-9, the J gene TRBJ2-2, with D perhaps given as TRBD1 or TRBD2 (7 bases each). V lost 1 base and J lost 5, with 11 bases in between. Germline V gene sequence: CDR1 SEHNR, CDR2 FQNEAQ (reference sequence). This CDR3 has 15 amino acids. The CDR3 is CASSLGQGGTGELFF. In DNA, the CDR3 is TGTGCCAGCAGCTTAGGACAGGGAGGGACCGGGGAGCTGTTTTTT.

The chain uses TRBV15 and TRBJ2-7, with D unresolved. Germline V gene sequence: CDR1 LNHNV, CDR2 YYDKDF (reference sequence). The CDR3 runs to 13 residues. Trimming shortened V by 5 bases and J by 3 bases, and 11 bases separated the two germline ends. Written as DNA, the CDR3 is TGTGCCACCAGCCTCGGACGGGTCTACGAGCAGTACTTC. This codes for CATSLGRVYEQYF.

The chain links TRBV7-9 to TRBJ1-1; D is uncertain. Germline CDR1 and CDR2: SEHNR and FQNEAQ (reference sequence). The CDR3 runs 15 residues. The ends were cut back, 1 base at V and 5 bases at J, with 14 bases in the middle. The CDR3 region is CASSLVLETGTEAFF. CDR3 in DNA: TGTGCCAGCAGCTTAGTTCTCGAGACGGGAACTGAAGCTTTCTTT.

The chain uses TRBV30 and TRBJ1-1; D is perhaps TRBD1 (6 bases). This CDR3 is 13 amino acids long. The germline V and J ends were trimmed by 4 bases and 10 bases, with 19 bases remaining between them. Germline V gene lookup returns CDR1 GTSNPN and CDR2 SVGIG (reference sequence). As DNA, the CDR3 is TGTGCCTGGACGGGCGAGGGGGGCGCGGGAGCTTTCTTT. Amino acids: CAWTGEGGAGAFF.

The rearrangement links TRBV4-1 to TRBJ2-5; 7 positions agree with TRBD2. CDR1 and CDR2 (germline): MGHRA, YSYEKL. The CDR3 consists of 13 residues. The V segment lost 6 bases and the J segment 5 bases; nucleotides outside the gene matches: 6. CDR3 in DNA: TGCGCCAGCAGTTGGACTAGGCTGGAGACCCAGTACTTC. Its protein product is CASSWTRLETQYF.

This chain joins TRBV28 and TRBJ2-3, with 13 bases that match TRBD2. CDR3 length: 15 residues. Unmatched junction bases numbered 3, after V lost 3 bases and J lost 6 bases. Germline V gene sequence: CDR1 MDHEN, CDR2 SYDVKM. CDR3 in DNA: TGTGCCAGCAGTTTTGGACTAGCGGGAGTTGATACGCAGTATTTT. Translation: CASSFGLAGVDTQYF.

This clone has a handful of counts. The chain carries TRBV28 and TRBJ1-3; 9 bases line up with TRBD1. Germline CDR1 reads MDHEN; CDR2 reads SYDVKM. The junction had 3 bases not matched to a gene; V was cut back by 6 bases and J by 3 bases. There are 14 residues in the CDR3. The CDR3 is CASSNRGLGNTIYF. The CDR3 DNA is TGTGCCAGCAGCAACAGGGGGCTTGGAAACACCATATATTTT.

The chain uses TRBV7-8 and TRBJ2-1; D may be TRBD2 (7 bases). This CDR3 region has 15 residues. Germline V gene lookup returns CDR1 SGHVS and CDR2 FQNEAQ. V dropped 4 bases and J dropped 6 bases, with 16 bases sitting between them. In nucleotides, the CDR3 is TGTGCCAGCAGCTCGGGGGGCCCCGCGGTCAATGAGCAGTTCTTC. It specifies CASSSGGPAVNEQFF.

The J gene is TRBJ2-7, the V gene TRBV5-1; D not resolved. CDR1 is SGHRS and CDR2 is YFSETQ in the germline V gene. Trimming pared 0 bases from V and 2 bases from J, leaving 6 bases between. The CDR3 extends over 13 amino acids. The CDR3 region has the DNA TGCGCCAGCAGCTTGGTTCCCCCCTACGAGCAGTACTTC. Translating it yields CASSLVPPYEQYF. The full variable domain, in which reference TRBV5-1 and TRBJ2-7 provide the parts outside the CDR3, is KAGVTQTPRYLIKTRGQQVTLSCSPISGHRSVSWYQQTPGQGLQFLFEYFSETQRNKGNFPGRFSGRQFSNSRSEMNVSTLELGDSALYLCASSLVPPYEQYFGPGTRLTVT.

V usage is TRBV12-5 and J usage is TRBJ2-1; a possible D gene is TRBD1 (5 bases). The CDR3 extends over 14 amino acids. CDR1 is LGHNT and CDR2 is FRNRAP in the germline V gene. The germline V and J ends were trimmed by 5 bases and 9 bases, with 17 bases remaining between them. CDR3: CASGPVLTAFEQFF. The CDR3 DNA sequence: TGTGCTAGTGGTCCCGTTTTGACAGCTTTTGAGCAGTTCTTC. Using reference TRBV12-5 and TRBJ2-1 for the parts outside the CDR3, the full variable domain is DARVTQTPRHKVTEMGQEVTMRCQPILGHNTVFWYRQTMMQGLELLAYFRNRAPLDDSGMPKDRFSAEMPDATLATLKIQPSEPRDSAVYFCASGPVLTAFEQFFGPGTRLTVL.

This rearrangement joins TRBV7-9 to TRBJ2-3; 10 positions match TRBD1. With V trimmed by 3 bases and J by 3 bases, 3 bases remained unmatched. Germline CDR1 SEHNR, CDR2 FQNEAQ (reference sequence). The CDR3 length is 15 residues. DNA for the CDR3: TGTGCCAGCAGCTTCGGACAGGGGGGGACAGATACGCAGTATTTT. The encoded protein is CASSFGQGGTDTQYF.

The chain combines TRBV9 with TRBJ2-2; D unclear. CDR3 length equals 14 residues. Germline CDR1 SGDLS, CDR2 YYNGEE. V shed 5 bases and J shed 1 base, with 9 bases lying between them. The CDR3 DNA reads as TGTGCCAGCAGAAAGGACCTGAACACCGGGGAGCTGTTTTTT. Translation: CASRKDLNTGELFF.

V and J are TRBV6-5 and TRBJ1-2; 7 bases match TRBD1. From germline, CDR1 is MNHEY and CDR2 SVGAGI. Germline trimming cut 8 bases from V and 8 bases from J; bases unmatched to any gene: 5. The CDR3 consists of 11 residues. CDR3 DNA: TGTGCCAGCGGCCAGGGGGGCGGCTACACCTTC. Translating gives CASGQGGGYTF.

This clone was observed a handful of times. The V call is TRBV19, the J call TRBJ1-1; D gene unclear. This CDR3 has 13 residues. Trimming left V 3 bases short and J 5 bases short, with 10 bases between. Germline assignment: CDR1 LNHDA and CDR2 SQIVND (reference sequence). The CDR3 region is CASSISGRTEAFF. The CDR3 nucleotides are TGTGCCAGTAGTATCTCCGGGAGAACTGAAGCTTTCTTT.

This chain uses TRBV27 with TRBJ2-7, with 9 bases fitting TRBD1. The ends lost 5 bases at V and 0 bases at J; junction bases unmatched: 8. Germline V gene sequence: CDR1 MNHEY, CDR2 SMNVEV (reference sequence). This CDR3 comprises 16 residues. The CDR3 DNA reads as TGTGCCAGCAGTCCCTCGACAGGGGGAGTCTCCTACGAGCAGTACTTC. This gives the protein CASSPSTGGVSYEQYF.

The genes are TRBV2 and TRBJ2-2; TRBD1 is a possible D gene (6 bases). In germline, CDR1 is SNHLY, CDR2 FYNNEI. The CDR3 spans 13 residues. V dropped 6 bases and J dropped 6 bases, with 11 bases sitting between them. As DNA, the CDR3 is TGTGCCAGCAGGGACAGAGCCCCCGGGGAGCTGTTTTTT. It specifies CASRDRAPGELFF.

The V gene is TRBV7-2, the J gene TRBJ2-7, with 15 bases identical to TRBD2. The CDR3 consists of 16 residues. The J segment lost 7 bases and the V segment lost 0 bases, leaving 4 bases of the junction unmatched. Per the germline V gene, CDR1 is SGHTA and CDR2 is FQGNSA. CDR3 nucleotide sequence: TGTGCCAGCAGCTTAGCCGCCGGGACTAGCGGGAGGGAGCAGTACTTC. Amino acid sequence: CASSLAAGTSGREQYF.

This chain uses TRBV11-2 with TRBJ2-3; 8 bases align to TRBD2. The V segment lost 4 bases and the J segment 6 bases; nucleotides outside the gene matches: 6. Germline CDR1 and CDR2: SGHAT and FQNNGV. This CDR3 contains 14 residues. The CDR3 nucleotides read TGTGCCAGCAGCTCGGGAGGGCTCCCCGATACGCAGTATTTT. Residues: CASSSGGLPDTQYF.

The rearrangement links TRBV5-1 to TRBJ1-4; 7 bases line up with TRBD1. The germline V gene has CDR1 SGHRS and CDR2 YFSETQ. The CDR3 contains 15 residues. The J segment lost 5 bases and the V segment lost 7 bases, leaving 11 bases of the junction unmatched. CDR3 DNA sequence: TGCGCCAGCGGACTAGGGGGCTCGTTGAATGAAAAACTGTTTTTT. It encodes CASGLGGSLNEKLFF.

The chain links TRBV11-2 to TRBJ2-2; no clear D. Germline V gene sequence: CDR1 SGHAT, CDR2 FQNNGV. This CDR3 is built from 14 residues. Trimming took 5 bases from V and 2 from J, leaving 9 bases between them. This CDR3 reads CASSQLLNTGELFF. DNA of the CDR3: TGTGCCAGCAGCCAACTGCTAAACACCGGGGAGCTGTTTTTT.

J is TRBJ2-2 and V is TRBV4-1, with TRBD2 matching over 12 bases. The V segment lost 3 bases and the J segment 3 bases; nucleotides outside the gene matches: 8. CDR1 is MGHRA and CDR2 is YSYEKL in the germline V gene. The length of the CDR3 is 18 residues. The CDR3 loop reads CASSQTTRLAGDTGELFF. The CDR3 DNA follows: TGCGCCAGCAGCCAGACAACCCGACTAGCGGGGGACACCGGGGAGCTGTTTTTT.

A single count supports this clone. This sequence joins TRBV2 and TRBJ2-1, with 7 bases matching TRBD2. The CDR3 has 14 amino acids. The V segment lost 10 bases and the J segment 5 bases; nucleotides outside the gene matches: 11. Per germline, CDR1 SNHLY and CDR2 FYNNEI. CDR3: CATSSGLVNNEQFF. CDR3 coding DNA: TGTGCCACCTCATCTGGACTAGTTAACAATGAGCAGTTCTTC. Variable domain in full (rest from reference TRBV2 and TRBJ2-1): EPEVTQTPSHQVTQMGQEVILRCVPISNHLYFYWYRQILGQKVEFLVSFYNNEISEKSEIFDDQFSVERPDGSNFTLKIRSTKLEDSAMYFCATSSGLVNNEQFFGPGTRLTVL.

The chain is built from TRBV11-2 and TRBJ2-1; possibly TRBD2 for D (6 bases). V lost 5 bases and J 6 bases, leaving 11 bases between the germline ends. Germline V gene data show CDR1 as SGHAT and CDR2 as FQNNGV. This CDR3 contains 13 residues. CDR3: CASSRRLVNEQFF. The CDR3 DNA reads as TGTGCCAGCAGCCGAAGACTAGTCAATGAGCAGTTCTTC.